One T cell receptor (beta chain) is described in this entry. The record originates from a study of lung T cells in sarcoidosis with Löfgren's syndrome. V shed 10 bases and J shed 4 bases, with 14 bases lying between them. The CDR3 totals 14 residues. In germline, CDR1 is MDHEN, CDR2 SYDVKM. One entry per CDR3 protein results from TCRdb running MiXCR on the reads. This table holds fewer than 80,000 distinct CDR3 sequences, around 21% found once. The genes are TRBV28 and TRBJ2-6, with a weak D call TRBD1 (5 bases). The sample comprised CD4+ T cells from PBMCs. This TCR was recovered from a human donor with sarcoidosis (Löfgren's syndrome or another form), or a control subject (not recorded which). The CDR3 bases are TGTGCCACCCGGGTCAGGGTAGGGGCCAACGTCCTGACTTTC. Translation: CATRVRVGANVLTF.